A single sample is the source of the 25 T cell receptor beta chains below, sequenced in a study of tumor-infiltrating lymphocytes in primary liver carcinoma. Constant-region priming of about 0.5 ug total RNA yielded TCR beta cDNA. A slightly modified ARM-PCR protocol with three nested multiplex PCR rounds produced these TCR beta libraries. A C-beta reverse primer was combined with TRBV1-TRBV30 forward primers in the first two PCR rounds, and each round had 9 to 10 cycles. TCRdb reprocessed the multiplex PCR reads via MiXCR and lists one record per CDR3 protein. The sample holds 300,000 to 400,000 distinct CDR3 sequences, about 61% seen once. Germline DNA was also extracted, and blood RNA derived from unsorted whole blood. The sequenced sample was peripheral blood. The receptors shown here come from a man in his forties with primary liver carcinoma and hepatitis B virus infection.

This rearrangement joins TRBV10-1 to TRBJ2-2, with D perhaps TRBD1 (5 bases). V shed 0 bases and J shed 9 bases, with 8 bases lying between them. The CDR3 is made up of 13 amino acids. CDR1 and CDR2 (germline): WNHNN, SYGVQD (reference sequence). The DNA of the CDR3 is TGCGCCAGCAGTGAGTCAGGGGCCCGGGAGCTGTTTTTT. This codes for CASSESGARELFF.

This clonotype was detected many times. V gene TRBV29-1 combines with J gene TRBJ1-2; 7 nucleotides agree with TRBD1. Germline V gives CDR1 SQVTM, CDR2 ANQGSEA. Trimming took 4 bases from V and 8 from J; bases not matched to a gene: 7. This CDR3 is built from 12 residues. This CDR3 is CSVVGQGEGYTF. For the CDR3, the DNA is TGCAGCGTTGTGGGGCAGGGGGAAGGCTACACCTTC. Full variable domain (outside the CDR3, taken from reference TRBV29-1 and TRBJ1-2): SAVISQKPSRDICQRGTSLTIQCQVDSQVTMMFWYRQQPGQSLTLIATANQGSEATYESGFVIDKFPISRPNLTFSTLTVSNMSPEDSSIYLCSVVGQGEGYTFGSGTRLTVV.

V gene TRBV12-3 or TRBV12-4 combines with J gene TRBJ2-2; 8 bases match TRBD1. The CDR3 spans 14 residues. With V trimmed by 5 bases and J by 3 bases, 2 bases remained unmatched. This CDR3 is CASSGTGYTGELFF. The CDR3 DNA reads TGTGCCAGCAGTGGGACAGGTTACACCGGGGAGCTGTTTTTT.

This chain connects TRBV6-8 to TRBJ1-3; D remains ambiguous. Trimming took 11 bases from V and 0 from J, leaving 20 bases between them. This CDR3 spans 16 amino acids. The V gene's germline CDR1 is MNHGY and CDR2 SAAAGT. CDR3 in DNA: TGTGCCTGCCCTAAACAACGGTGCAACTCTGGAAACACCATATATTTT. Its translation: CACPKQRCNSGNTIYF.

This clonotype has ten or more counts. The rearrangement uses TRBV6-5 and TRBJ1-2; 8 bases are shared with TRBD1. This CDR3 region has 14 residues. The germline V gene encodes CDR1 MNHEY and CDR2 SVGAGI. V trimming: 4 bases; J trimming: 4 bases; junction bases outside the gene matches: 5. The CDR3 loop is CASSSDRVGYGYTF. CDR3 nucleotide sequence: TGTGCCAGCAGTTCGGACAGGGTGGGCTATGGCTACACCTTC.

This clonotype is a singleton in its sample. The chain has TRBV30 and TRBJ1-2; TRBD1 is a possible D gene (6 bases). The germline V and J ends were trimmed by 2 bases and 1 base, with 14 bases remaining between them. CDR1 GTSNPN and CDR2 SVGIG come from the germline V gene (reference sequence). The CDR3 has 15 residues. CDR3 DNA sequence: TGTGCCTGGAGTCCCGGGACATCTTTTAACTATGGCTACACCTTC. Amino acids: CAWSPGTSFNYGYTF.

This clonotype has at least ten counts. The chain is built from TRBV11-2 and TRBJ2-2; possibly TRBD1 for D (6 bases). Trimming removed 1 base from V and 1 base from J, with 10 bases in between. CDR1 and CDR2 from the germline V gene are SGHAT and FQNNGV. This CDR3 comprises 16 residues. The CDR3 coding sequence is TGTGCCAGCAGCTTAGCGGGCAGGGGGAACACCGGGGAGCTGTTTTTT. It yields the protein CASSLAGRGNTGELFF.

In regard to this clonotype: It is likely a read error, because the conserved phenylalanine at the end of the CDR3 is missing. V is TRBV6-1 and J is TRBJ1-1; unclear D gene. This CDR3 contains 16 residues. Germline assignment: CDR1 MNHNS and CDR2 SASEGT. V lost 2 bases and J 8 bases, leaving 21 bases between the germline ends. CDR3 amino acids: CASSEIFIRRETEAFS. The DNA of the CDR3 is TGTGCCAGCAGTGAAATATTTATACGGAGGGAGACCGAAGCTTTCTCT.

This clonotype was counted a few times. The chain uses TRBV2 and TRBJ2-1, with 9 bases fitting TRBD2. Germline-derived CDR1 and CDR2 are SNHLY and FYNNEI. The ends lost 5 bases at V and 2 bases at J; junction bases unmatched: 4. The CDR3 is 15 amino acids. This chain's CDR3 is CASSTSGLAYNEQFF. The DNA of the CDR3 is TGTGCCAGCAGTACTAGCGGGTTAGCCTACAATGAGCAGTTCTTC.

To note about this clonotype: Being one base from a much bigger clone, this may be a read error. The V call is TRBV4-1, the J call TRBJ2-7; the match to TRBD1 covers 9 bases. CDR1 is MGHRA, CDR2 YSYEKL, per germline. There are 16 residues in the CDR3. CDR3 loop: CASRQEPPGQGYEQYF. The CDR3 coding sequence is TGCGCCAGCAGACAAGAACCACCGGGACAGGGCTACGAGCAGTACTTC.

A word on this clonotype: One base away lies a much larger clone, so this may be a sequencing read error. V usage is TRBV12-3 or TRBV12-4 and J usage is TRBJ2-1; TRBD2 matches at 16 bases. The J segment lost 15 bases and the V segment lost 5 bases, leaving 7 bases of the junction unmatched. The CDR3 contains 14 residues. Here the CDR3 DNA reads TGTGCCAGCAGTCCGGGACTAGCGGGAGGGCCCCTGTTCTTC. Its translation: CASSPGLAGGPLFF.

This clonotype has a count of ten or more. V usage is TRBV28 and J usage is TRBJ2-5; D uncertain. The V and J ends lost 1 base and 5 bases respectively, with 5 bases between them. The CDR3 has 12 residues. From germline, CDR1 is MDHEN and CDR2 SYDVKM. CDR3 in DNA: TGTGCCAGCAGTTTATCTTTGGAGACCCAGTACTTC. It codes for CASSLSLETQYF.

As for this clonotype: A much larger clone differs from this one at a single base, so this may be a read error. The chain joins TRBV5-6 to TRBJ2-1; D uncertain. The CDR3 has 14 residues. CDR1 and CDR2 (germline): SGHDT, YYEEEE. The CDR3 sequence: CVSGEWTSYNEQFF. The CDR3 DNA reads TGTGTTTCCGGAGAGTGGACGTCCTACAATGAGCAGTTCTTC. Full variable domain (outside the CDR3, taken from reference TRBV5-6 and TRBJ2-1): DAGVTQSPTHLIKTRGQQVTLRCSPKSGHDTVSWYQQALGQGPQFIFQYYEEEERQRGNFPDRFSGHQFPNYSSELNVNALLLGDSALYLCVSGEWTSYNEQFFGPGTRLTVL.

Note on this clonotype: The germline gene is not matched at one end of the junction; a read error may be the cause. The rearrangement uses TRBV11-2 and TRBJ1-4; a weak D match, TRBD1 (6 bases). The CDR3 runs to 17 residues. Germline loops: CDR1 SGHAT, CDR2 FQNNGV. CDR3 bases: TGTGCCAGCAGTTTAGTCAGGGGACGGGGGGCACGGGAAAAACTGTTTTTT. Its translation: CASSLVRGRGAREKLFF.

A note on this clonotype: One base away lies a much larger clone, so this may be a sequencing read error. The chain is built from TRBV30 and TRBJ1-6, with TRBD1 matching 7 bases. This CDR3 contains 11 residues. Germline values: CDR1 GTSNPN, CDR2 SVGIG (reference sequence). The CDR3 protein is CVCHGQADLHF. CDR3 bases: TGTGTCTGTCACGGACAGGCCGACCTCCACTTT.

The CDR3 sequence: CASSLHMDTEAFF. CDR3 sequence (DNA): TGTGCCAGCAGCTTACATATGGACACTGAAGCTTTCTTT. The rearrangement joins TRBV11-2 to TRBJ1-1; no clear D gene. Trimming shortened V by 2 bases and J by 3 bases, and 7 bases separated the two germline ends. The CDR3 runs 13 residues. CDR1 and CDR2 from the germline V gene are SGHAT and FQNNGV.

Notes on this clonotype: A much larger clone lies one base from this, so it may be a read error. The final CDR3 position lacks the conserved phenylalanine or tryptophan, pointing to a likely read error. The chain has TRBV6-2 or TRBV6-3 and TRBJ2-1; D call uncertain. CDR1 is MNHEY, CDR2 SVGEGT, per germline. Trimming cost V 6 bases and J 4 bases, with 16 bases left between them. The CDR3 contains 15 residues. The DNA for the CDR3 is TGTGCCAGCAGCAAGAGACCCTTCTCTTACAATGAGCAGTTCCTC. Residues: CASSKRPFSYNEQFL.

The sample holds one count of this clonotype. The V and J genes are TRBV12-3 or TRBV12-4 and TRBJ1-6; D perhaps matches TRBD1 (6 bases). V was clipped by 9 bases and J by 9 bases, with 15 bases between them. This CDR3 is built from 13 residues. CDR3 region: CASTLNRVSPLHF. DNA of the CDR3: TGTGCCAGTACTCTCAACAGGGTTTCACCCCTCCACTTT.

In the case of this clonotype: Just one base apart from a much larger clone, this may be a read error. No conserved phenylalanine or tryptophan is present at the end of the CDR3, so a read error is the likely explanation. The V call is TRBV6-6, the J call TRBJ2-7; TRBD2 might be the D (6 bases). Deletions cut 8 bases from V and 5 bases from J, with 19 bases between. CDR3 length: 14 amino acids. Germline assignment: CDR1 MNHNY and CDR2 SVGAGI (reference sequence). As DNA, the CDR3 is TGTGCCAGCGGACACGGCGGGAATTTCGACGAGCAGTACTTG. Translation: CASGHGGNFDEQYL.

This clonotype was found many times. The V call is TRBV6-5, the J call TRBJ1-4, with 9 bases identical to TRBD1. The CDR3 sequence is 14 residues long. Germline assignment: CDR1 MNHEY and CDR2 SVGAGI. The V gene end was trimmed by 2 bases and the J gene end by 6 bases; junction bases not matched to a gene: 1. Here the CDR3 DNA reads TGTGCCAGCAGTTACACAGGGGGCGATGAAAAACTGTTTTTT. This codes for CASSYTGGDEKLFF.

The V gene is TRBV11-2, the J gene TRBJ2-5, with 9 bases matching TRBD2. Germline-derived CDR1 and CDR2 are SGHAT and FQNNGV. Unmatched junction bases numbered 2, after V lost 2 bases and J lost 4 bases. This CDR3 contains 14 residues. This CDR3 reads CASSLLAGRETQYF. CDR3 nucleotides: TGTGCCAGCAGCTTACTAGCGGGACGAGAGACCCAGTACTTC.

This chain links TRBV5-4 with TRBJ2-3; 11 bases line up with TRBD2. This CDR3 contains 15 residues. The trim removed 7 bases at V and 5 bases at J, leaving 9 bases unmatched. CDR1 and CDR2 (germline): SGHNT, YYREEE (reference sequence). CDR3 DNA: TGTGCCAGCGGCCGCTCCGGGACTAGCGGAGATACGCAGTATTTT. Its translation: CASGRSGTSGDTQYF.

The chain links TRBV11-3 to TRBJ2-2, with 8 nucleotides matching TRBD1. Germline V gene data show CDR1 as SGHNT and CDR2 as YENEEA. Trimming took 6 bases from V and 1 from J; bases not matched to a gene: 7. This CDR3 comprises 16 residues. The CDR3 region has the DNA TGTGCCAGCAGTTCACTGGGACAGGAGAACACCGGGGAGCTGTTTTTT. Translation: CASSSLGQENTGELFF.

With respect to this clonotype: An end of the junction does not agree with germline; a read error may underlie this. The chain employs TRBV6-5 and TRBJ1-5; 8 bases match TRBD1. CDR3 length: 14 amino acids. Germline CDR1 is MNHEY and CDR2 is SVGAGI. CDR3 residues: CANSNGQGSKPQHF. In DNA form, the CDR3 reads TGTGCCAACAGTAATGGACAGGGAAGTAAGCCCCAGCATTTT.

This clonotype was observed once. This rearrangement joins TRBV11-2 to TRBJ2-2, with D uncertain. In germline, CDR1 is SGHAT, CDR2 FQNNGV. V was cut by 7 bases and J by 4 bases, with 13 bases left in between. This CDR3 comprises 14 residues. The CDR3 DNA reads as TGTGCCAGCATCTCCATAAGGGCCACCGGGGAGCTGTTTTTT. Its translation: CASISIRATGELFF.